This entry concerns a single T cell receptor (beta chain). Its antigen is not identified. Averaging roughly 110 mL, one heparinised blood draw was given by each donor. By way of CD45RO/CCR7/CD25/CD127/CD95/CD27, the CD4+ regulatory, stem cell-like memory, central memory and naive cells were sorted. This entry belongs to a study of beta chain features in type 1 diabetes. As for the study in general: On cell yields, gender and age, patients and healthy donors were similar.

Every bit of the isolated RNA underwent reverse transcription, so sequencing read expressed TCRB transcripts. Clones were sequenced by immunoSEQ multiplex PCR, and TCRdb holds only the in-frame ones, with some missing. The table shows roughly 300,000 clones, with approximately 10% occurring only once. This CDR3 has 11 residues. V lost 5 bases and J lost 15, with 17 bases in between. The germline V gene encodes CDR1 DFQATT and CDR2 SNEGSKA (reference sequence). Study-level results: Patients with type 1 diabetes showed fewer VDJ junction insertions and more deletions. Patients with Type 1 diabetes showed moderately but significantly shorter TCRB CDR3s in all four CD4+ subsets.

The origin of this receptor is a man aged 25-45 years with type 1 diabetes. This chain joins TRBV20-1 and TRBJ2-1, with a weak D call TRBD2 (5 bases). Sequencing input: central memory CD4+ T cells from blood. The DNA for the CDR3 is TGCAGTGCTCCCCTCAAGAGACTATGGTTCTTC. This codes for CSAPLKRLWFF.